A single sample is the source of the 20 T cell receptor beta chains below, sequenced in a study of radiotherapy plus CTLA-4 blockade in lung cancer. Sequencing used immunoSEQ multiplex PCR; TCRdb keeps in-frame clones, though not all of them. The sample yields some 30,000 clones, 70% to 80% seen once. The input for sequencing was peripheral blood, taken from a patient treated with radiotherapy plus ipilimumab. The receptors derive from a human donor with non-small cell lung cancer who had stable disease on radiotherapy plus ipilimumab.

CDR3 nucleotides: TGTGCCAGCGTGACCTTAGACTATGGCTACACCTTC. Amino acids: CASVTLDYGYTF. The rearrangement links TRBV6-1 to TRBJ1-2, with D unclear. The CDR3 runs to 12 residues. Germline V gene lookup returns CDR1 MNHNS and CDR2 SASEGT. Trimming removed 8 bases at V and 3 bases at J, with 10 bases between.

The chain is built from TRBV2 and TRBJ1-4; D possibly corresponds to TRBD1 (6 bases). V lost 4 bases and J lost 3, with 12 bases in between. Per germline, CDR1 SNHLY and CDR2 FYNNEI. CDR3 length: 15 residues. The CDR3 bases are TGTGCCAGCAGTGGTTCAGGGGCGTCTAATGAAAAACTGTTTTTT. Protein product: CASSGSGASNEKLFF.

The V call is TRBV7-8, the J call TRBJ1-1; D is unclear. Germline CDR1 and CDR2: SGHVS and FQNEAQ. The CDR3 sequence is 19 residues long. Trimming stripped 5 bases from V and 0 bases from J, with 25 bases between. CDR3 loop: CASSPPLRVIRDMNTEAFF. In nucleotides, the CDR3 is TGTGCCAGCAGCCCACCGCTACGGGTCATCCGAGACATGAACACTGAAGCTTTCTTT.

This chain uses TRBV10-1 with TRBJ1-1, with no clear D. The germline V and J ends were trimmed by 6 bases and 4 bases, with 15 bases remaining between them. The length of the CDR3 is 14 residues. Germline CDR1 reads WNHNN; CDR2 reads SYGVQD (reference sequence). CDR3 DNA: TGCGCCAGCAGCACCCTCCCTTTCGGCACTGAAGCTTTCTTT. Protein: CASSTLPFGTEAFF.

The genes are TRBV11-2 and TRBJ1-3, with D uncertain. V lost 0 bases and J lost 0, with 6 bases in between. CDR1 and CDR2 from the germline V gene are SGHAT and FQNNGV. The length of the CDR3 is 15 residues. The CDR3 protein is CASSLEGFSGNTIYF. In DNA, the CDR3 is TGTGCCAGCAGCTTAGAAGGATTCTCTGGAAACACCATATATTTT.

Written as DNA, the CDR3 is TGTGCCAGCAGCTTGAATCGACAGTACGAGCAGTACTTC. It yields the protein CASSLNRQYEQYF. The chain has TRBV7-2 and TRBJ2-7; TRBD1 is a possible D gene (5 bases). V lost 3 bases to trimming and J lost 4 bases, with 10 bases between them. CDR1 is SGHTA, CDR2 FQGNSA, per germline. The CDR3 contains 13 residues.

This chain joins TRBV27 and TRBJ1-1, with unresolved D. Trimming pared 6 bases from V and 1 base from J, leaving 6 bases between. Germline V CDR1 and CDR2: MNHEY, SMNVEV (reference sequence). There are 12 residues in the CDR3. The CDR3 spells CASRQKNTEAFF. In DNA, the CDR3 is TGTGCCAGCAGACAGAAGAACACTGAAGCTTTCTTT.

For the CDR3, the DNA is TGTGCCAGCAGGACAGGGGCTAATGAAAAACTGTTTTTT. Its protein product is CASRTGANEKLFF. The chain uses TRBV11-2 and TRBJ1-4, with 8 bases that match TRBD1. This CDR3 contains 13 residues. Germline assignment: CDR1 SGHAT and CDR2 FQNNGV. The J segment lost 3 bases and the V segment lost 6 bases, leaving 0 bases of the junction unmatched.

The chain combines TRBV7-2 with TRBJ1-2, with D possibly matching TRBD1 (6 bases). With 5 bases removed from V and 4 bases from J, the gap between germline ends came to 8 bases. The length of the CDR3 is 12 residues. The germline V gene has CDR1 SGHTA and CDR2 FQGNSA. CDR3 loop: CASSKTGYGYTF. The CDR3 DNA reads as TGTGCCAGCAGCAAGACAGGCTATGGCTACACCTTC.

The chain carries TRBV10-3 and TRBJ1-1; D might be TRBD1 (6 bases). Germline V lookup: CDR1 ENHRY, CDR2 SYGVKD. V was clipped by 7 bases and J by 0 bases, with 12 bases between them. The CDR3 is made up of 14 amino acids. CDR3 coding DNA: TGTGCCATCACTAGGGAGGGGGTGAACACTGAAGCTTTCTTT. Residues: CAITREGVNTEAFF.

The J gene is TRBJ1-3, the V gene TRBV9, with a possible D match to TRBD1 (6 bases). CDR3 size: 18 residues. V lost 5 bases, J lost 0 bases, and 21 bases lay in between. Germline CDR1 is SGDLS and CDR2 is YYNGEE. The CDR3 reads CASRPQDSLGDSGNTIYF. For the CDR3, the DNA is TGTGCCAGCAGGCCACAGGACAGTTTGGGGGACTCTGGAAACACCATATATTTT.

This chain joins TRBV25-1 and TRBJ2-1; D is undetermined. This CDR3 is built from 15 residues. V lost 5 bases, J lost 9 bases, and 20 bases lay in between. CDR1 is MGHDK, CDR2 SYGVNS, per germline. The CDR3, as DNA: TGTGCCAGCAGTTCAAAGCGTGATCCCTTCGCTGAGCAGTTCTTC. This encodes CASSSKRDPFAEQFF.

The chain uses TRBV9 and TRBJ2-7, with D unresolved. Germline V lookup: CDR1 SGDLS, CDR2 YYNGEE. Trimming cost V 1 base and J 3 bases, with 5 bases left between them. This CDR3 is 12 amino acids long. For the CDR3, the DNA is TGTGCCAGCAGCGTAAATGACTACGAGCAGTACTTC. This gives the protein CASSVNDYEQYF. Full variable domain (outside the CDR3, taken from reference TRBV9 and TRBJ2-7): DSGVTQTPKHLITATGQRVTLRCSPRSGDLSVYWYQQSLDQGLQFLIQYYNGEERAKGNILERFSAQQFPDLHSELNLSSLELGDSALYFCASSVNDYEQYFGPGTRLTVT.

The chain has TRBV5-6 and TRBJ2-5; D gene uncertain. The CDR3 sequence is 12 residues long. V gave up 3 bases and J gave up 5 bases, with 8 bases separating them. CDR1 is SGHDT and CDR2 is YYEEEE in the germline V gene. The CDR3: CASSWASETQYF. CDR3 nucleotides: TGTGCCAGCAGCTGGGCCTCGGAGACCCAGTACTTC. The whole variable domain, remainder taken from reference TRBV5-6 and TRBJ2-5, is DAGVTQSPTHLIKTRGQQVTLRCSPKSGHDTVSWYQQALGQGPQFIFQYYEEEERQRGNFPDRFSGHQFPNYSSELNVNALLLGDSALYLCASSWASETQYFGPGTRLLVL.

The rearrangement links TRBV4-1 to TRBJ1-4; unclear D gene. The CDR3 is made up of 16 amino acids. Germline V gene sequence: CDR1 MGHRA, CDR2 YSYEKL. Trimming shortened V by 2 bases and J by 2 bases, and 12 bases separated the two germline ends. The CDR3 spells CASSQLRFETNEKLFF. In DNA form, the CDR3 reads TGCGCCAGCAGCCAATTGCGGTTTGAGACTAATGAAAAACTGTTTTTT.

This clone was seen only once. V usage is TRBV19 and J usage is TRBJ1-2; the D gene is possibly TRBD1 (5 bases). This CDR3 contains 14 residues. The germline V gene has CDR1 LNHDA and CDR2 SQIVND (reference sequence). V was pared by 0 bases and J by 4 bases, with 9 bases between. The CDR3 loop is CASSIDPGIYGYTF. CDR3 DNA: TGTGCCAGTAGTATAGATCCAGGGATCTATGGCTACACCTTC.

The chain has TRBV4-3 and TRBJ1-1; D uncertain. This CDR3 is 13 amino acids long. Germline V gene data show CDR1 as LGHNA and CDR2 as YSLEER. The V gene lost 4 bases and the J gene lost 3 bases, with 9 bases spanning the gap. The CDR3 sequence is CASSLSEDTEAFF. CDR3 nucleotides: TGCGCCAGCAGCCTGAGCGAGGACACTGAAGCTTTCTTT.

The CDR3 DNA sequence: TGTGCCAGCAACAGGGGAATTCTCATGAACACTGAAGCTTTCTTT. Amino acid sequence: CASNRGILMNTEAFF. The V call is TRBV2, the J call TRBJ1-1; TRBD1 matches at 7 bases. Germline V lookup: CDR1 SNHLY, CDR2 FYNNEI. The CDR3 is 15 amino acids. Trimming removed 7 bases from V and 0 bases from J; junction bases left unmatched: 8.

This clone was recorded a few times. The V call is TRBV5-1, the J call TRBJ2-1, with TRBD2 matching 9 bases. With 4 bases clipped from V and 0 bases from J, the junction kept 11 bases outside the gene matches. CDR3 length equals 18 residues. CDR1 and CDR2 from the germline V gene are SGHRS and YFSETQ. CDR3: CASSGLAGPSSSYNEQFF. The CDR3 nucleotides read TGCGCCAGCAGCGGGCTAGCGGGGCCCTCGAGCTCCTACAATGAGCAGTTCTTC.

The J gene is TRBJ1-2, the V gene TRBV7-2; D is unclear. In germline, CDR1 is SGHTA, CDR2 FQGNSA. V was trimmed by 1 base and J by 9 bases, leaving 15 bases between them. The CDR3 length is 14 residues. The CDR3 DNA reads TGTGCCAGCAGCTTAGGACGGCAGCTTAGAAGCTACACCTTC. Translated: CASSLGRQLRSYTF.